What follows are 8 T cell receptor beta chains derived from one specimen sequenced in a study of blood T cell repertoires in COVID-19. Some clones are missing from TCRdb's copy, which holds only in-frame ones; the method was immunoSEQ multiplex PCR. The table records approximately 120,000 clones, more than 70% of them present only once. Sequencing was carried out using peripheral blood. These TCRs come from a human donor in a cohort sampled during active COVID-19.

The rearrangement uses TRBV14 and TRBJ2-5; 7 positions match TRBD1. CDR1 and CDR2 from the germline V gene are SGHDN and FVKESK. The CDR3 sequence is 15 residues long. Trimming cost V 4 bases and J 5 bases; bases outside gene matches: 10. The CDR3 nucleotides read TGTGCCAGCAGCCTCAGGGGGTCAGGGAGTGAGACCCAGTACTTC. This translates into CASSLRGSGSETQYF.

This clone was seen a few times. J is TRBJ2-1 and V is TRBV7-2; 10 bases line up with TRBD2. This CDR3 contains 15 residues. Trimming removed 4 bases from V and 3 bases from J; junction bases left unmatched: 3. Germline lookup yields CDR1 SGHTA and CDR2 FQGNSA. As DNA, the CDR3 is TGTGCCAGCAGCTCCCTAGCGGGAGTCTACAATGAGCAGTTCTTC. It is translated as CASSSLAGVYNEQFF. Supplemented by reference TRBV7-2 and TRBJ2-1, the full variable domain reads GAGVSQSPSNKVTEKGKDVELRCDPISGHTALYWYRQSLGQGLEFLIYFQGNSAPDKSGLPSDRFSAERTGGSVSTLTIQRTQQEDSAVYLCASSSLAGVYNEQFFGPGTRLTVL.

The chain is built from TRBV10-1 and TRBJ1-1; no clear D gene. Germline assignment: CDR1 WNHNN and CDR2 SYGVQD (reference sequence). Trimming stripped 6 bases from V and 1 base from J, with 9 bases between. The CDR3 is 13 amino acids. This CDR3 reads CASSLQRNTEAFF. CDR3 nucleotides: TGCGCCAGCAGCTTACAGAGGAACACTGAAGCTTTCTTT.

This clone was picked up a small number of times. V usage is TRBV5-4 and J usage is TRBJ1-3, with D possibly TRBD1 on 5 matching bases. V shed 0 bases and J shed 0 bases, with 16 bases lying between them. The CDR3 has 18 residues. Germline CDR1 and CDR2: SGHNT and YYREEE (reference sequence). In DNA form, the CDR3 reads TGTGCCAGCAGCTTGGGGGGGGTTCCCTCCTTCTCTGGAAACACCATATATTTT. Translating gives CASSLGGVPSFSGNTIYF.

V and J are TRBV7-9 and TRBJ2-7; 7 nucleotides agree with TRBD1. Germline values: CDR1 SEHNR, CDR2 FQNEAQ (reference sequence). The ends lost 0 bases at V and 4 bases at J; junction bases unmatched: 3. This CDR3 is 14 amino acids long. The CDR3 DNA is TGTGCCAGCAGCTTAGCCGGGACAGCGTACGAGCAGTACGTC. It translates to CASSLAGTAYEQYV.

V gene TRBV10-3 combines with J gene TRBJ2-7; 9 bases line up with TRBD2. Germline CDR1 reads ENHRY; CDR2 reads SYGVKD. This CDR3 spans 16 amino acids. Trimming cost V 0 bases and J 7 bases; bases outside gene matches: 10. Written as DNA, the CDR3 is TGTGCCATCAGTGAGTCGATGGCGGGAGGGCCGGTTGAGCAGTACGTC. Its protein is CAISESMAGGPVEQYV.

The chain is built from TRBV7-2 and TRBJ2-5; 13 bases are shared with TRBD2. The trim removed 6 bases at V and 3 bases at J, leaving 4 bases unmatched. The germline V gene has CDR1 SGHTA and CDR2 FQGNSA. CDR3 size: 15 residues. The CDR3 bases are TGTGCCAGCAGACTAGCGGGGGGGTGGGAAGAGACCCAGTACTTC. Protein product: CASRLAGGWEETQYF.

The CDR3 DNA is TGTGCCAGCAGCCTACAGGGGGCAGTCTTAGATGAGCAGTTCTTC. Translation gives CASSLQGAVLDEQFF. The genes are TRBV7-2 and TRBJ2-1, with 9 bases lining up with TRBD1. CDR1 is SGHTA and CDR2 is FQGNSA in the germline V gene. With V trimmed by 5 bases and J by 8 bases, 10 bases remained unmatched. This CDR3 is 15 amino acids long. The full variable domain, its missing parts supplied by reference TRBV7-2 and TRBJ2-1, is GAGVSQSPSNKVTEKGKDVELRCDPISGHTALYWYRQSLGQGLEFLIYFQGNSAPDKSGLPSDRFSAERTGGSVSTLTIQRTQQEDSAVYLCASSLQGAVLDEQFFGPGTRLTVL.